This T cell receptor (beta chain) was observed in a study of cytomegalovirus exposure and HLA in healthy donors. Findings and limits, study-wide: A previous analysis found most TCR beta V segments productive roughly 90% or roughly 30% of the time. Researchers reported in a later analysis that a missense DCLRE1C variant was tied to TCR beta V- and J-gene trimming. Indistinguishable V segments, including TRBV6-2 and TRBV6-3, were excluded.

On this clone: As yet, its antigen is unknown.

Primers included in the PCR were 60 Vbeta and 13 Jbeta primers. Using immunoSEQ multiplex PCR, the repertoire was profiled, and TCRdb retains in-frame clones only, with some absent. The sample has approximately 120,000 clones; approximately 76% are singletons. CDR3 length equals 16 residues. The V end lost 3 bases, the J end lost 0 bases, and 13 bases lay between the germline ends. Looked up from germline, CDR1 is SGHKS and CDR2 is YYEKEE (reference sequence). This chain connects TRBV5-5 to TRBJ2-1, with D tentatively TRBD1 (5 bases). Sequencing used PBMCs. The clonotype originates from a man aged 35 to 55 in good health and CMV-seronegative. The CDR3 DNA follows: TGTGCCAGCAGCTCGTTGGGAAGGGGCTCCTACAATGAGCAGTTCTTC. Its protein is CASSSLGRGSYNEQFF.